This TCR beta chain originates from a study of immune evolution from preneoplasia to lung adenocarcinoma. Some clones are missing from TCRdb's copy, which holds only in-frame ones; the method was immunoSEQ multiplex PCR. The table has 25,000 to 30,000 clones, around 74% seen once. Germline CDR1 MNHNS, CDR2 SASEGT. The CDR3 is made up of 15 amino acids. Unmatched junction bases numbered 10, after V lost 4 bases and J lost 7 bases. Input material: FFPE invasive lung adenocarcinoma tissue. The source of this sequence is a person in their sixties with invasive lung adenocarcinoma. Some clones in this sample may be carry-over from other donors' samples. This chain links TRBV6-1 with TRBJ1-5, with 7 bases lining up with TRBD1. In DNA form, the CDR3 reads TGTGCCAGCAGTGTAGGACAGTCAGGGGGGCAGCCCCAGCATTTT. Protein product: CASSVGQSGGQPQHF.